The rows below give T cell receptor beta chains drawn from one sample of a study of blood T cell repertoires in COVID-19. Some clones are missing from TCRdb's copy, which holds only in-frame ones; the method was immunoSEQ multiplex PCR. The data contain 250,000 to 300,000 clones, over 75% of them singletons. Sequencing was done on a sample of PBMCs or T cells enriched from blood (not recorded which). These TCRs come from a woman in her thirties who had recovered from COVID-19. The CDR3 runs from the conserved cysteine through the conserved F or W. The D gene is left open where the match is weak. Size is omitted from some rows. Given values are once, few, many or a class for expanded clones.

J gene | clone size | D gene | V gene | CDR3 DNA | CDR3 protein
TRBJ1-1 | once | TRBD1 | TRBV5-1 | TGCGCCAGCAGCTGGGGGGGACAGGGTGTGAACACTGAAGCTTTCTTT | CASSWGGQGVNTEAFF
TRBJ1-4 | NA | NA | TRBV7-9 | TGTGCCAGCAGCTTTTTGCACAGACCTAATGAAAAACTGTTTTTT | CASSFLHRPNEKLFF
TRBJ2-4 | NA | NA | TRBV20-1 | TGCAGTGCTAGGGTAGGGGACATTCAGTACTTC | CSARVGDIQYF
TRBJ2-7 | NA | TRBD1 | TRBV18 | TGTGCCAGCTCACCTTCCCGGGACAGGGCTCACGAGCAGTACTTC | CASSPSRDRAHEQYF
TRBJ1-1 | NA | NA | TRBV29-1 | TGCAGCGTTAGACAGGCGAGCACTGAAGCTTTCTTT | CSVRQASTEAFF
TRBJ1-4 | NA | NA | TRBV27 | TGTGCCAGCAGTTCCCAAGGGGCAGGACCTAATGAAAAACTGTTTTTT | CASSSQGAGPNEKLFF
TRBJ1-1 | NA | TRBD1 | TRBV5-1 | TGCGCCAGCAGCTTGATAGGGTCAGGGGGCCTCACTGAAGCTTTCTTT | CASSLIGSGGLTEAFF
TRBJ1-1 | NA | NA | TRBV28 | TGTGCCAGCAGTTTAACGGCCAGGGTGAACACTGAAGCTTTCTTT | CASSLTARVNTEAFF
TRBJ2-1 | once | TRBD2 | TRBV27 | TGTGCCAGCAGTCGAGAGGGACTAGCGGGACAGAACCACAATGAGCAGTTCTTC | CASSREGLAGQNHNEQFF
TRBJ2-3 | NA | TRBD2 | TRBV27 | TGTGCCAGCAGTTTTTGGCGGGGGAACACAGATACGCAGTATTTT | CASSFWRGNTDTQYF
TRBJ1-2 | NA | NA | TRBV28 | TGTGCCAGCAGTTTATTCCCCCGTGACTATGGCTACACCTTC | CASSLFPRDYGYTF
TRBJ1-2 | NA | TRBD1 | TRBV7-9 | TGTGCCAGCAGCGCGGGGGACAGGGACTATGGCTACACCTTC | CASSAGDRDYGYTF
TRBJ2-3 | NA | NA | TRBV5-1 | TGCGCCAGCAGCTTCGAACCCCGACCACCGGGGGATACGCAGTATTTT | CASSFEPRPPGDTQYF
TRBJ2-2 | few | TRBD1 | TRBV7-6 | TGTGCCAGCAGCTTACCCCCAGGGGGCCCGAACACCGGGGAGCTGTTTTTT | CASSLPPGGPNTGELFF
TRBJ1-2 | NA | NA | TRBV24-1 | TGTGCCACCAGTGACTCTAGGTGGGTTTCCGGCTATGGCTACACCTTC | CATSDSRWVSGYGYTF
TRBJ2-1 | once | NA | TRBV9 | TGTGCCAGCAGCGTAGAGGGTCTAGCAAATGAGCAGTTCTTC | CASSVEGLANEQFF
TRBJ1-1 | NA | NA | TRBV5-8 | TGTGCCAGCAGCTTTTTGGTGCAGAAGAACACTGAAGCTTTCTTT | CASSFLVQKNTEAFF
TRBJ2-7 | NA | TRBD1 | TRBV28 | TGTGCCAGCACCCCGGGACAGGGAGGCGAGCAGTACTTC | CASTPGQGGEQYF
TRBJ2-1 | NA | TRBD1 | TRBV19 | TGTGCCAGTAGCGAGACAGGGGACAATGAGCAGTTCTTC | CASSETGDNEQFF
TRBJ2-5 | NA | NA | TRBV5-4 | TGTGCCAGCAGCTCAGGGTCCCAAGAGACCCAGTACTTC | CASSSGSQETQYF
TRBJ2-7 | NA | NA | TRBV6-5 | TGTGCCAGCAGTTACGGCTGGCAGGACGAGCAGTACTTC | CASSYGWQDEQYF
TRBJ2-3 | NA | NA | TRBV7-2 | TGTGCCAGCAGTTACCTCGACTCCTATACAGATACGCAGTATTTT | CASSYLDSYTDTQYF
TRBJ1-3 | NA | NA | TRBV29-1 | TGCAGCGGAGGACTTGGAAACACCATATATTTT | CSGGLGNTIYF
TRBJ1-4 | NA | NA | TRBV19 | TGTGCCAGTAGTAACCTTGGACAGCTAGCAACTAATGAAAAACTGTTTTTT | CASSNLGQLATNEKLFF
TRBJ2-6 | NA | NA | TRBV19 | TGTGCCAGTACGCAGGGGCGGAGTGGGGCCAACGTCCTGACTTTC | CASTQGRSGANVLTF
TRBJ2-7 | NA | TRBD2 | TRBV6-1 | TGTGCCAGCAGTGGTCGACTAGCGGGGACCTCCTACGAGCAGTACTTC | CASSGRLAGTSYEQYF
TRBJ1-2 | NA | NA | TRBV13 | TGTGCCAGCAGCTTAACGCGGGAGTATTGGCGTGGCTACACCTTC | CASSLTREYWRGYTF
TRBJ1-1 | NA | NA | TRBV4-2 | TGTGCCAGCAGCCAGGCGATCTCGGGCCACAGAGGGTTTGAAGCTTTCTTT | CASSQAISGHRGFEAFF
TRBJ2-2 | NA | TRBD2 | TRBV9 | TGTGCCAGCAGTCCTAGCGGGAGGATAAACACCGGGGAGCTGTTTTTT | CASSPSGRINTGELFF
TRBJ2-2 | NA | NA | TRBV28 | TGTGCCAGCAGTCTTAACGGGGAGCTGTTTTTT | CASSLNGELFF
TRBJ1-2 | NA | NA | TRBV28 | TGTGCCAGCAGATCTCAGGTTCCTACCGCCTATGGCTACACCTTC | CASRSQVPTAYGYTF
TRBJ1-6 | NA | NA | TRBV28 | TGTGCCAGCCACCCGAGGAGCTATAATTCACCCCTCCACTTT | CASHPRSYNSPLHF
TRBJ2-3 | NA | NA | TRBV24-1 | TGTGCCACCAGTGATCCGCGGGACCTTTCCACAGATACGCAGTATTTT | CATSDPRDLSTDTQYF
TRBJ1-5 | NA | NA | TRBV5-5 | TGTGCCAGCAGCTTGGGGGTTCCCCGGGAGCCCCAGCATTTT | CASSLGVPREPQHF
TRBJ2-7 | NA | NA | TRBV29-1 | TGCAGCGTACCCGGACCGAGGGACGAGCAGTACTTC | CSVPGPRDEQYF
TRBJ2-1 | NA | TRBD2 | TRBV7-9 | TGTGCCAGCAGCTTAGAATTGGCGGGGGACAATGAGCAGTTCTTC | CASSLELAGDNEQFF
TRBJ1-2 | NA | TRBD1 | TRBV29-1 | TGCAGCGTTGAAGTAGATTATAGGGACAGGGGGCCGGGCTATGGCTACACCTTC | CSVEVDYRDRGPGYGYTF
TRBJ2-2 | NA | TRBD1 | TRBV18 | TGTGCCAGCTCCCAGGGACAGGGGGCGACCGGGGAGCTGTTTTTT | CASSQGQGATGELFF
TRBJ1-4 | NA | NA | TRBV6-5 | TGTGCCAGCAGTTACTCGTTTCTACAGGAAACACTGTTTTTT | CASSYSFLQETLFF
TRBJ2-1 | NA | TRBD2 | TRBV24-1 | TGTGCCACCAGCAAGGGACTAGCGGGGTCCCTACAGTATGAGCAGTTCTTC | CATSKGLAGSLQYEQFF
TRBJ1-5 | NA | NA | TRBV11-3 | TGTGCCAGCAGCGTATATAGCAATCAGCCCCAGCATTTT | CASSVYSNQPQHF
TRBJ1-1 | NA | NA | TRBV6-6 | TGTGCCAGCAGTTACGACAGATACACTGAAGCTTTCTTT | CASSYDRYTEAFF